One sample yielded the 18 T cell receptor beta chains listed below, sequenced in a study of blood T cell repertoires in COVID-19. Measured with immunoSEQ multiplex PCR; TCRdb has only the in-frame clones, and not every one. Counted here are under 200,000 clones, 83% occurring once; the ten biggest clones make up approximately 6.1%. Sequences were obtained from peripheral blood. These TCRs come from a woman in her thirties or forties with acute or convalescent COVID-19.

The V call is TRBV6-6, the J call TRBJ2-2; 9 bases match TRBD1. Germline lookup yields CDR1 MNHNY and CDR2 SVGAGI (reference sequence). Unmatched junction bases numbered 3, after V lost 6 bases and J lost 1 base. The CDR3 consists of 15 residues. CDR3 nucleotide sequence: TGTGCCAGCAGGGGGGGACAGGGGAACACCGGGGAGCTGTTTTTT. Translating it yields CASRGGQGNTGELFF.

The genes are TRBV2 and TRBJ2-5; TRBD1 is a possible D gene (5 bases). The CDR3 is made up of 13 amino acids. The V and J ends lost 4 bases and 5 bases respectively, with 11 bases between them. Germline V gene sequence: CDR1 SNHLY, CDR2 FYNNEI. For the CDR3, the DNA is TGTGCCAGCAGTGTCAGGGCGCGGGAGACCCAGTACTTC. Translated: CASSVRARETQYF.

The chain combines TRBV15 with TRBJ1-2; 8 nucleotides align to TRBD1. Germline CDR1 is LNHNV and CDR2 is YYDKDF (reference sequence). The CDR3 is 16 amino acids. The V segment lost 5 bases and the J segment 2 bases; nucleotides outside the gene matches: 10. The chain's CDR3 is CATSGVRQGPNYGYTF. CDR3 sequence (DNA): TGTGCCACCAGCGGAGTCCGACAGGGGCCCAACTATGGCTACACCTTC. The full variable domain, rest sourced from reference TRBV15 and TRBJ1-2, is DAMVIQNPRYQVTQFGKPVTLSCSQTLNHNVMYWYQQKSSQAPKLLFHYYDKDFNNEADTPDNFQSRRPNTSFCFLDIRSPGLGDTAMYLCATSGVRQGPNYGYTFGSGTRLTVV.

The chain has TRBV5-5 and TRBJ2-7; D might be TRBD1 (6 bases). The CDR3 sequence is 13 residues long. Germline V CDR1 and CDR2: SGHKS, YYEKEE (reference sequence). Trimming pared 0 bases from V and 5 bases from J, leaving 9 bases between. The CDR3 sequence: CASSLGTVDEQYF. The CDR3 nucleotides are TGTGCCAGCAGCTTGGGGACAGTAGACGAGCAGTACTTC.

The rearrangement uses TRBV28 and TRBJ1-5; TRBD1 aligns across 9 bases. This CDR3 contains 16 residues. The J segment lost 2 bases and the V segment lost 6 bases, leaving 8 bases of the junction unmatched. From germline, CDR1 is MDHEN and CDR2 SYDVKM. CDR3 loop: CASRTGQGTGNQPQHF. DNA of the CDR3: TGTGCCAGCAGGACCGGACAGGGGACAGGCAATCAGCCCCAGCATTTT.

The chain carries TRBV5-1 and TRBJ2-7, with TRBD1 matching 8 bases. CDR1 is SGHRS, CDR2 YFSETQ, per germline. V lost 4 bases to trimming and J lost 2 bases; unmatched junction nucleotides: 5. CDR3 length: 14 residues. Here the CDR3 reads CASSVRTGPYEQYF. The CDR3 region has the DNA TGCGCCAGCAGCGTCCGGACAGGGCCCTACGAGCAGTACTTC.

This clone is a singleton in its sample. CDR3 residues: CASSSVPGENEQYF. Here the CDR3 DNA reads TGTGCCAGCAGTTCTGTCCCGGGGGAGAACGAGCAGTACTTC. V is TRBV28 and J is TRBJ2-7; TRBD2 might be the D (6 bases). The CDR3 is 14 residues long. Trimming cost V 4 bases and J 5 bases, with 15 bases left between them. The germline CDR1 and CDR2 sequences are MDHEN and SYDVKM.

The chain couples TRBV5-1 to TRBJ2-7, with D possibly being TRBD2 (7 bases). Germline V CDR1 and CDR2: SGHRS, YFSETQ. The V end was cut by 4 bases, the J end by 3 bases, with 17 bases between. The CDR3 is 15 residues long. In DNA form, the CDR3 reads TGCGCCAGCAGCCCAGGGAGGGGGGGCATCTACGAGCAGTACTTC. It specifies CASSPGRGGIYEQYF.

The chain is built from TRBV27 and TRBJ1-1; TRBD1 might be the D (5 bases). The germline CDR1 and CDR2 sequences are MNHEY and SMNVEV (reference sequence). The V end lost 0 bases, the J end lost 6 bases, and 8 bases lay between the germline ends. The CDR3 length is 13 residues. In nucleotides, the CDR3 is TGTGCCAGCAGTTTATCCAGGGTTGCTGAAGCTTTCTTT. Amino acids: CASSLSRVAEAFF.

The V and J genes are TRBV27 and TRBJ2-7, with D possibly TRBD1 on 5 matching bases. V shed 2 bases and J shed 0 bases, with 8 bases lying between them. Germline CDR1 is MNHEY and CDR2 is SMNVEV (reference sequence). The CDR3 contains 14 residues. The CDR3 loop is CASSLTRDSYEQYF. The CDR3 DNA reads as TGTGCCAGCAGTTTAACCAGGGACTCCTACGAGCAGTACTTC.

The gene calls are TRBV30 and TRBJ2-6; D might be TRBD2 (7 bases). The germline CDR1 and CDR2 sequences are GTSNPN and SVGIG (reference sequence). The CDR3 length is 16 residues. V lost 0 bases and J 1 base, leaving 10 bases between the germline ends. CDR3 in amino acids: CAWSVEGGSGANVLTF. In DNA, the CDR3 is TGTGCCTGGAGTGTAGAGGGGGGGTCTGGGGCCAACGTCCTGACTTTC.

The genes are TRBV30 and TRBJ2-3; TRBD1 might be the D (7 bases). CDR1 GTSNPN and CDR2 SVGIG come from the germline V gene (reference sequence). V was cut by 2 bases and J by 11 bases, with 17 bases left in between. CDR3 size: 13 residues. The CDR3 nucleotides are TGTGCCTGGAGTTTGGCAGGGGGGCTGGAGCAGTATTTT. This sequence encodes CAWSLAGGLEQYF.

The chain recombines TRBV6-2 or TRBV6-3 with TRBJ2-1, with 15 bases aligning to TRBD2. The CDR3 consists of 17 residues. Trimming cost V 2 bases and J 7 bases; bases outside gene matches: 6. Per the germline V gene, CDR1 is MNHEY and CDR2 is SVGEGT. The CDR3 sequence is CASSYRTGTSGRNEQFF. The CDR3 nucleotides read TGTGCCAGCAGTTACCGGACGGGGACTAGCGGGAGGAATGAGCAGTTCTTC.

The chain recombines TRBV13 with TRBJ1-4; possibly TRBD1 for D (5 bases). Trimming removed 0 bases at V and 8 bases at J, with 16 bases between. From germline, CDR1 is PRHDT and CDR2 FYEKMQ (reference sequence). This CDR3 is built from 16 residues. The CDR3 DNA is TGTGCCAGCAGCTTAGGGGGGAAGGGGCTTGAAGAAAAACTGTTTTTT. Residues: CASSLGGKGLEEKLFF.

The chain employs TRBV12-3 or TRBV12-4 and TRBJ2-5, with D possibly matching TRBD1 (6 bases). The CDR3 totals 13 residues. Deletions cut 5 bases from V and 5 bases from J, with 12 bases between. This chain's CDR3 is CASSRTGSETQYF. The DNA of the CDR3 is TGTGCCAGCAGTCGCACAGGGTCCGAGACCCAGTACTTC.

CDR3 region: CASSALNGVSSYEQYF. The CDR3, as DNA: TGTGCCAGCAGTGCCCTCAACGGAGTAAGCTCCTACGAGCAGTACTTC. The chain links TRBV27 to TRBJ2-7, with D uncertain. Germline V gene lookup returns CDR1 MNHEY and CDR2 SMNVEV (reference sequence). This CDR3 is built from 16 residues. V lost 5 bases and J lost 0, with 17 bases in between.

The genes are TRBV7-9 and TRBJ1-1; 8 nucleotides agree with TRBD1. Germline V gene lookup returns CDR1 SEHNR and CDR2 FQNEAQ (reference sequence). The CDR3 covers 14 residues. V dropped 7 bases and J dropped 9; count of bases not matched to a gene: 13. CDR3 DNA: TGTGCCAGCACTTTTGGGGGGACAGGTTCTCAAGCTTTCTTT. It codes for CASTFGGTGSQAFF.

The V call is TRBV29-1, the J call TRBJ2-7; D gene unclear. V was cut by 3 bases and J by 0 bases, with 12 bases left in between. In germline, CDR1 is SQVTM, CDR2 ANQGSEA. The CDR3 has 14 amino acids. The CDR3 DNA is TGCAGCGTTGATCGGTCAGCGAGCTCCTACGAGCAGTACTTC. This sequence encodes CSVDRSASSYEQYF.